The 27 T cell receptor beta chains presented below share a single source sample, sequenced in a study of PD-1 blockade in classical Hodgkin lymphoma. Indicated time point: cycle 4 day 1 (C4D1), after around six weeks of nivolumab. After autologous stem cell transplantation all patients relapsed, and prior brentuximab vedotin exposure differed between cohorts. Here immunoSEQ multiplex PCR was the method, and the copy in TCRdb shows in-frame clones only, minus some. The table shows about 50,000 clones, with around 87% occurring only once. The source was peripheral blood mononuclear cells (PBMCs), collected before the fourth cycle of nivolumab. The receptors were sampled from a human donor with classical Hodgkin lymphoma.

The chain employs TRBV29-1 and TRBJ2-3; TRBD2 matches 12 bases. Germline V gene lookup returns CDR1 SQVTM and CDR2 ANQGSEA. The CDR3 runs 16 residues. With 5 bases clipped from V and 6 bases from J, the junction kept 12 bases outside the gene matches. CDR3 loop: CSVSDLLAGGSDTQYF. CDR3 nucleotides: TGCAGCGTTTCTGACCTTCTAGCGGGAGGGTCGGATACGCAGTATTTT.

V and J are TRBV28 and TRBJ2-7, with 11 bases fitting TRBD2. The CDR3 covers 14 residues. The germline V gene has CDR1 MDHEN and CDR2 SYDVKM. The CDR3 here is CEGLLAGVLHEQYF. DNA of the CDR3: TGTGAAGGTTTACTAGCGGGAGTCTTACACGAGCAGTACTTC.

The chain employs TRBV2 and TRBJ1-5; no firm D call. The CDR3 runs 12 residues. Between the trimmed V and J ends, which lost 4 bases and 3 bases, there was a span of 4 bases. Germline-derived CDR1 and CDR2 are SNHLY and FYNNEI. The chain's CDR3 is CASSVPNQPQHF. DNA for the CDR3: TGTGCCAGCAGTGTACCCAATCAGCCCCAGCATTTT.

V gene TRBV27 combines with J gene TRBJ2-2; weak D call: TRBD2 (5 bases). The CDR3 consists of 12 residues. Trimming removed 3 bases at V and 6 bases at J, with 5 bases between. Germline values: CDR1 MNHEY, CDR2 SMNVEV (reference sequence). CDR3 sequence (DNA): TGTGCCAGCAGTTTGGAGGCCGGGGAGCTGTTTTTT. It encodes CASSLEAGELFF.

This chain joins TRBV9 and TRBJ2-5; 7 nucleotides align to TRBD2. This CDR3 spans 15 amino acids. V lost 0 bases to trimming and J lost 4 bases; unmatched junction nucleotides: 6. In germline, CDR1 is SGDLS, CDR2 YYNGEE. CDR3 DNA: TGTGCCAGCAGCGTAGCTATAGGGGAGGGAGAGACCCAGTACTTC. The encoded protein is CASSVAIGEGETQYF.

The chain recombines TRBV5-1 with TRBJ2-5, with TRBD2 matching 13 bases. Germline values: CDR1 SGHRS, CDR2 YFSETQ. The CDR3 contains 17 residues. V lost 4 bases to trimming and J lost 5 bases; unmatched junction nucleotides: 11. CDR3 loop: CASSLSRTSGREETQYF. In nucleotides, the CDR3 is TGCGCCAGCAGCCTCTCTAGGACTAGCGGGAGAGAGGAGACCCAGTACTTC.

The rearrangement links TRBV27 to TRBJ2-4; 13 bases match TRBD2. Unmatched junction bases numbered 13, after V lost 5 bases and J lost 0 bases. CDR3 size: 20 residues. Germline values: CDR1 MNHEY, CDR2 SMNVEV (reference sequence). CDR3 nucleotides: TGTGCCAGCAGTAGAAGTTTGACTAGCGGGAGGACGATAGCCAAAAACATTCAGTACTTC. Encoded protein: CASSRSLTSGRTIAKNIQYF.

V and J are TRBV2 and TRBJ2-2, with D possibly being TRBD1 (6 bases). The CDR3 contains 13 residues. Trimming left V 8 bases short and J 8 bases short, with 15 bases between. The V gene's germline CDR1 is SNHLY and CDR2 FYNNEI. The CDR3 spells CASDPQGQGELFF. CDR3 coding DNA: TGTGCCAGCGACCCTCAGGGACAAGGGGAGCTGTTTTTT.

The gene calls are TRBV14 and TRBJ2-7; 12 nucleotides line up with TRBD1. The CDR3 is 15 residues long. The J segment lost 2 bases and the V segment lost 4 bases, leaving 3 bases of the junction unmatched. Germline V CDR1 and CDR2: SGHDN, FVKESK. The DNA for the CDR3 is TGTGCCAGCAGCCCGGGACAGGGGGCCCCCTACGAGCAGTACTTC. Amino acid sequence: CASSPGQGAPYEQYF.

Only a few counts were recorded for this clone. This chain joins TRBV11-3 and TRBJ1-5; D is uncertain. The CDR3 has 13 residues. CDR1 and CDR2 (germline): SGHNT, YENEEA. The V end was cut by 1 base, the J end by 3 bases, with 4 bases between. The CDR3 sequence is CASSLGYNQPQHF. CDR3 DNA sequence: TGTGCCAGCAGCTTAGGTTACAATCAGCCCCAGCATTTT.

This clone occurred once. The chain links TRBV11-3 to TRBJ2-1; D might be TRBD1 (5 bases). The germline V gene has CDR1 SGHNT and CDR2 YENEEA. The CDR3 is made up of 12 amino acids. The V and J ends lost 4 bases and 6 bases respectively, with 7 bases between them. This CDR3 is CASSSQGNEQFF. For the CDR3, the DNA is TGTGCCAGCAGCTCTCAGGGCAATGAGCAGTTCTTC.

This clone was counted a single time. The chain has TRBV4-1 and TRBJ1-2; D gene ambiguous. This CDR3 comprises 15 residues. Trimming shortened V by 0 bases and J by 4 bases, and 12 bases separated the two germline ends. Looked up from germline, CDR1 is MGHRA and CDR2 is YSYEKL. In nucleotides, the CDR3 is TGCGCCAGCAGCCAAGATGAAAGAAGTGCCTATGGCTACACCTTC. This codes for CASSQDERSAYGYTF.

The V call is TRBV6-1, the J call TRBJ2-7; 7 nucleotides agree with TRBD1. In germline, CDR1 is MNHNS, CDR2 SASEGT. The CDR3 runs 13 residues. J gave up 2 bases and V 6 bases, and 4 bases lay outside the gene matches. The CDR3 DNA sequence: TGTGCCAGCAGGTACAGGGGTCCCTACGAGCAGTACTTC. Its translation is CASRYRGPYEQYF.

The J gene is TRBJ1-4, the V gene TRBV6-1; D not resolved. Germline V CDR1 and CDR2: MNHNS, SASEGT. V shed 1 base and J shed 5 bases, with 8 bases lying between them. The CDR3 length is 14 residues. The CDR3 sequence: CASSEGAWNEKLFF. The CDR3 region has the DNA TGTGCCAGCAGTGAAGGGGCCTGGAATGAAAAACTGTTTTTT.

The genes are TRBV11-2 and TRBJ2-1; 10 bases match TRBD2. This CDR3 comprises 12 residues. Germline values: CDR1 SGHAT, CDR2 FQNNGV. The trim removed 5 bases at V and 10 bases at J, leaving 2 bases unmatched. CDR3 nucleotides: TGTGCCAGCAGCCTTAGCGGGAGGGAGCAGTTCTTC. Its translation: CASSLSGREQFF. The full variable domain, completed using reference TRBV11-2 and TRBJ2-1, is EAGVAQSPRYKIIEKRQSVAFWCNPISGHATLYWYQQILGQGPKLLIQFQNNGVVDDSQLPKDRFSAERLKGVDSTLKIQPAKLEDSAVYLCASSLSGREQFFGPGTRLTVL.

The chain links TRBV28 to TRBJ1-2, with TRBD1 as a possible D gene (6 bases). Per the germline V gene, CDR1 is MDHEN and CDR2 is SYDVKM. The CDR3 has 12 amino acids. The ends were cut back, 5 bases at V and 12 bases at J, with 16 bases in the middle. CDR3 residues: CASSQGTKRHTF. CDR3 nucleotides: TGTGCCAGCAGTCAAGGGACAAAACGGCACACCTTC.

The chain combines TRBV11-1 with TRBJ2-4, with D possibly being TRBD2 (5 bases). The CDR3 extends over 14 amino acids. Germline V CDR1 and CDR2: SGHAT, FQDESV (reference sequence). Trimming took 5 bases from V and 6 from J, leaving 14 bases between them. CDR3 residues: CASSPDWAGNIQYF. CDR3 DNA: TGTGCCAGCAGCCCGGACTGGGCGGGAAACATTCAGTACTTC.

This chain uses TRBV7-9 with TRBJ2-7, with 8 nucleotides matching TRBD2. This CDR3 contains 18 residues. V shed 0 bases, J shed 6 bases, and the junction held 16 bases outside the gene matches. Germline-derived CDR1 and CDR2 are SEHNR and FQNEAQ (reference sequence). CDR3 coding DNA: TGTGCCAGCAGCTTAGCCAGAGCGGGAGCCTGGGTTGGGGTCGAGCAGTACTTC. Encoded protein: CASSLARAGAWVGVEQYF.

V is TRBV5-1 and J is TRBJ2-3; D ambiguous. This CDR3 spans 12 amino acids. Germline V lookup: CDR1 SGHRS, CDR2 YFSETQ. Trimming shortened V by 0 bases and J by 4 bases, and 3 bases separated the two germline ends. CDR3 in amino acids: CASSLAADTQYF. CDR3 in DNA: TGCGCCAGCAGCTTGGCGGCAGATACGCAGTATTTT.

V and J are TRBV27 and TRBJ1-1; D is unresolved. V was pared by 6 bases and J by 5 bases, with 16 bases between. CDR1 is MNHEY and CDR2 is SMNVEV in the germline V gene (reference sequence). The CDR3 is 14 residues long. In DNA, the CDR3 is TGTGCCAGCAGCCTCCACCCCCCGCTAACTGAAGCTTTCTTT. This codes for CASSLHPPLTEAFF.

In DNA form, the CDR3 reads TGCGCCAGCAGCTTGGGCCAGGGTCTGCGGGGGGGATTATCATCAGATACGCAGTATTTT. Encoded protein: CASSLGQGLRGGLSSDTQYF. The chain is built from TRBV5-1 and TRBJ2-3, with 9 nucleotides matching TRBD2. Germline values: CDR1 SGHRS, CDR2 YFSETQ. The V segment lost 0 bases and the J segment 4 bases; nucleotides outside the gene matches: 18. The CDR3 loop spans 20 amino acids. Full variable domain (outside the CDR3, taken from reference TRBV5-1 and TRBJ2-3): KAGVTQTPRYLIKTRGQQVTLSCSPISGHRSVSWYQQTPGQGLQFLFEYFSETQRNKGNFPGRFSGRQFSNSRSEMNVSTLELGDSALYLCASSLGQGLRGGLSSDTQYFGPGTRLTVL.

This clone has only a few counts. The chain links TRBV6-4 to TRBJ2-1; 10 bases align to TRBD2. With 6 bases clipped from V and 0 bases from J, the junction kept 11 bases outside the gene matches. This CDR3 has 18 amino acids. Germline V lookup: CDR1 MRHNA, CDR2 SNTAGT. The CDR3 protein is CASSPRLAGSSSYNEQFF. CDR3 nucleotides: TGTGCCAGCAGCCCCCGACTAGCGGGTTCAAGCTCCTACAATGAGCAGTTCTTC.

CDR3 bases: TGTGCCAGCAGCTTAGCAGGGGAGCAGTACTTC. Translating it yields CASSLAGEQYF. The V gene is TRBV11-2, the J gene TRBJ2-7; tentative D call: TRBD1 (5 bases). V lost 1 base, J lost 7 bases, and 5 bases lay in between. Germline-derived CDR1 and CDR2 are SGHAT and FQNNGV. CDR3 length: 11 residues.

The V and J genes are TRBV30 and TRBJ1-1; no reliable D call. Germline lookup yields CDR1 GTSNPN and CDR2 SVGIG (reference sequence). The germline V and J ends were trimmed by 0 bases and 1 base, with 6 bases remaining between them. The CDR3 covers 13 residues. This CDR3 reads CAWSVQPNTEAFF. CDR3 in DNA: TGTGCCTGGAGTGTACAGCCGAACACTGAAGCTTTCTTT.

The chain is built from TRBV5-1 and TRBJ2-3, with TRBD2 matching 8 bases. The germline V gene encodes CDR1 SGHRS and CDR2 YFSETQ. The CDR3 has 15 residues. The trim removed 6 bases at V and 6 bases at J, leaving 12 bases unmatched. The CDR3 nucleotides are TGCGCCAGCATACCCGGGACTAGGGATTCGGATACGCAGTATTTT. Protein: CASIPGTRDSDTQYF.

Here the CDR3 reads CASSLQENYGYTF. DNA of the CDR3: TGTGCCAGCAGCTTACAAGAAAACTATGGCTACACCTTC. The chain has TRBV11-2 and TRBJ1-2; D not certain. Trimming took off 2 bases at V and 2 bases at J, with 6 bases between the two ends. The CDR3 is made up of 13 amino acids. Germline V gene sequence: CDR1 SGHAT, CDR2 FQNNGV.

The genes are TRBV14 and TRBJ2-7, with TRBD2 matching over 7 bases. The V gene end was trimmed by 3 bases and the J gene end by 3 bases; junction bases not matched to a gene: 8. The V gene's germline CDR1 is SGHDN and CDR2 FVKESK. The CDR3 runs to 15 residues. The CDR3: CASSQVAGSLYEQYF. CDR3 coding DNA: TGTGCCAGCAGCCAGGTAGCGGGCAGTCTCTACGAGCAGTACTTC. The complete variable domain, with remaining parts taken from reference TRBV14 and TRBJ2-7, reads EAGVTQFPSHSVIEKGQTVTLRCDPISGHDNLYWYRRVMGKEIKFLLHFVKESKQDESGMPNNRFLAERTGGTYSTLKVQPAELEDSGVYFCASSQVAGSLYEQYFGPGTRLTVT.